Below are 19 T cell receptor beta chains sequenced from a single sample in a study of T cell clusters in autoimmune cytopenias. Each sample's input was 250 ng genomic DNA, approximately 37,500 genome equivalents. TRB rearrangements were amplified by touch-down multiplex PCR with mixed TRB-A/B primers. No DNA is given; TCRdb re-called the multiplex PCR reads and lists each CDR3 protein once. The sample table sets out around 7,900 distinct CDR3 sequences. The sample was peripheral blood. The receptors here all came from a human donor with an autoimmune cytopenia or autoimmune hepatitis (not recorded which).

The genes are TRBV6-5 and TRBJ2-7; with no DNA, the TCRdb D assignment of TRBD1 cannot be verified. Germline V CDR1 and CDR2: MNHEY, SVGAGI. The CDR3 runs 16 residues. The CDR3 sequence: CASSYSTPGQGYEQYF.

This clonotype is identified as medium-sized from frequency. The V call is TRBV29-1, the J call TRBJ1-2; TCRdb lists TRBD1, though no DNA is available to test this call. CDR1 and CDR2 (germline): SQVTM, ANQGSEA. The CDR3 spans 13 residues. CDR3 sequence reads: CSVVGTGNYGYTF.

By frequency, this clonotype registers medium-sized (0.01 to 0.1%). CDR3 protein: CASSFGLAGGAEQFF. This chain uses TRBV5-6 with TRBJ2-1; TCRdb names TRBD2, which stays unverified in the absence of DNA. The CDR3 extends over 15 amino acids. Germline CDR1 and CDR2: SGHDT and YYEEEE.

The chain joins TRBV5-4 to TRBJ2-1; with no DNA, the TCRdb D assignment of TRBD1 cannot be verified. Germline V gives CDR1 SGHNT, CDR2 YYREEE (reference sequence). The CDR3 is 16 residues long. The CDR3 is CASSLSGRASYNEQFF.

The chain joins TRBV28 to TRBJ2-7. This CDR3 comprises 12 residues. Germline V lookup: CDR1 MDHEN, CDR2 SYDVKM. Here the CDR3 reads CASSPMTYEQYF.

The chain combines TRBV7-6 with TRBJ1-2; with no DNA, the TCRdb D assignment of TRBD1 cannot be verified. This CDR3 contains 17 residues. Germline CDR1 and CDR2: SGHVS and FNYEAQ. CDR3 sequence reads: CASSRIIPQGADYGYTF.

This chain joins TRBV7-9 and TRBJ2-5. CDR3 length: 11 amino acids. Germline CDR1 and CDR2: SEHNR and FQNEAQ (reference sequence). CDR3 loop: CASSLGGTQYF.

Judged by frequency, this clonotype is medium-sized. The chain uses TRBV6-5 and TRBJ2-5; the D gene TCRdb calls, TRBD2, cannot be checked with no DNA. CDR1 and CDR2 from the germline V gene are MNHEY and SVGAGI. This CDR3 spans 14 amino acids. CDR3 loop: CASSQPGPQETQYF.

J is TRBJ1-1 and V is TRBV6-1. The CDR3 sequence is 14 residues long. CDR1 and CDR2 (germline): MNHNS, SASEGT. This chain's CDR3 is CASSVAYGNTEAFF.

The J gene is TRBJ1-4, the V gene TRBV6-5; the D gene TCRdb calls, TRBD1, cannot be checked with no DNA. CDR1 is MNHEY and CDR2 is SVGAGI in the germline V gene. This CDR3 has 14 amino acids. The CDR3 loop reads CASTWGASSEKLFF.

By frequency, this clonotype is medium-sized. The chain carries TRBV5-4 and TRBJ2-7; with no DNA, the TCRdb D assignment of TRBD1 cannot be verified. The CDR3 totals 14 residues. CDR1 and CDR2 from the germline V gene are SGHNT and YYREEE (reference sequence). This chain's CDR3 is CASSLSGGTYEQYF.

V is TRBV18 and J is TRBJ1-4; TCRdb's D gene call, TRBD1, goes unchecked for lack of DNA. The V gene's germline CDR1 is KGHSH and CDR2 LQKENI. The CDR3 length is 15 residues. The CDR3 is CASSWTGSTNEKLFF.

CDR3 amino acids: CASSPYPREGLNNEQFF. V is TRBV7-6 and J is TRBJ2-1; TCRdb returns TRBD2, unconfirmable since there is no DNA. From germline, CDR1 is SGHVS and CDR2 FNYEAQ. The CDR3 contains 17 residues. The whole variable domain, remainder taken from reference TRBV7-6 and TRBJ2-1, is GAGVSQSPRYKVTKRGQDVALRCDPISGHVSLYWYRQALGQGPEFLTYFNYEAQQDKSGLPNDRFSAERPEGSISTLTIQRTEQRDSAMYRCASSPYPREGLNNEQFFGPGTRLTVL.

The chain joins TRBV6-2 or TRBV6-3 to TRBJ1-1; no DNA is available, so the TRBD1 call from TCRdb remains unchecked. The CDR3 extends over 13 amino acids. Per germline, CDR1 MNHEY and CDR2 SVGEGT. The CDR3 loop is CASSRTGGRGAFF.

CDR3 in amino acids: CASSFGAPGNTIYF. The chain is built from TRBV7-9 and TRBJ1-3. This CDR3 has 14 amino acids. Germline values: CDR1 SEHNR, CDR2 FQNEAQ (reference sequence).

The chain links TRBV6-5 to TRBJ1-1. The germline V gene encodes CDR1 MNHEY and CDR2 SVGAGI. The CDR3 is 14 amino acids. CDR3 amino acids: CASSQPAGNTEAFF.

V and J are TRBV12-3 or TRBV12-4 and TRBJ1-2; the D gene TCRdb calls, TRBD1, cannot be checked with no DNA. The CDR3 contains 15 residues. Here the CDR3 reads CASSLAVTLDYGYTF.

The chain's CDR3 is CASKGRGDRDYEQYF. This chain joins TRBV27 and TRBJ2-7; the TCRdb D gene call, TRBD1, has no DNA to confirm it. In germline, CDR1 is MNHEY, CDR2 SMNVEV (reference sequence). The CDR3 length is 15 residues.

This chain links TRBV7-9 with TRBJ2-6. The length of the CDR3 is 15 residues. Per germline, CDR1 SEHNR and CDR2 FQNEAQ (reference sequence). CDR3 protein: CASLGWVPGANVLTF.